The clone carrying this T cell receptor (beta chain) has more than one count but fewer than ten. Its antigen is still unknown. Sequenced by immunoSEQ multiplex PCR; TCRdb stores in-frame clones only, minus some. Of about 1,000 clones detected, roughly a quarter appear once; the ten largest clones hold around 34%. This sample stems from a study of T cells in localized non-small cell lung cancer. Deletions cut 11 bases from V and 4 bases from J, with 17 bases between. Germline CDR1 MNHGY, CDR2 SAAAGT. CDR3 length: 13 residues. Free of atypia, the adjacent lung was collected at least 2 cm away from the tumor margin. Study findings and constraints: Sequencing covered just one tumor region, so heterogeneity cannot be ruled out. Higher T cell density in the blood was associated with longer overall survival, whereas higher adjacent-lung clonality associated with shorter survival. Measurement of T cell clonality placed uninvolved adjacent lung highest, above the level in tumor.

The source of this sequence is an older male donor with stage II squamous cell lung carcinoma. The sequenced sample was normal lung tissue next to the tumor, obtained before any cancer treatment. The chain uses TRBV6-8 and TRBJ1-1; D is uncertain. The CDR3 protein is CAANRGMGTEAFF. CDR3 bases: TGTGCCGCCAACCGCGGCATGGGCACTGAAGCTTTCTTT.